The subject of this entry is one T cell receptor (beta chain). This record belongs to a study of T-cell memory formation after mild COVID-19. It was 5'RACE with constant-segment primers that produced the TCR alpha and TCR beta cDNA libraries, which carried sample barcodes and UMIs. TCRdb ran MiXCR on the 5' RACE reads and lists one entry per CDR3 protein. The sample shows around 250,000 distinct CDR3 sequences, around 16% of them seen only once. Deletions cut 0 bases from V and 0 bases from J, with 7 bases between. The CDR3 covers 15 residues. The germline gives CDR1 SGHRS, CDR2 YFSETQ. Sequencing was performed on PBMCs or a T cell subset sorted from them (not recorded which). The J gene is TRBJ2-1, the V gene TRBV5-1, with unresolved D. The receptor was derived from a man between 18 and 35 years old who had mild COVID-19 (a few samples of this study predate the infection). Cell type and time point are not known. CDR3 loop: CASSLEWASYNEQFF. For the CDR3, the DNA is TGCGCCAGCAGCTTGGAGTGGGCCTCCTACAATGAGCAGTTCTTC.